Listed below are T cell receptor beta chains from one sample, sequenced in a study of monozygotic twins with inflammatory bowel disease. TCRdb reprocessed the 5' RACE reads; each CDR3 protein has one entry and no DNA is given. This sample's clone table lists 440,000 or so distinct CDR3 sequences. The sample consisted of blood. Receptor source: a human donor with ulcerative colitis or Crohn's disease, or a healthy co-twin of an affected twin (not recorded which). Each CDR3 is given with its conserved first and last residue.

v_gene	j_gene	CDR3aa
TRBV6-5	TRBJ2-5	CASSSSGGRETQYF
TRBV3-1	TRBJ2-1	CASSRTYGGYNEQFF
TRBV5-6	TRBJ2-5	CASSLARRVETQYF
TRBV20-1	TRBJ1-5	CSAGYRGSNQPQHF
TRBV11-1	TRBJ1-3	CASSSPRDRARISSGNTIYF
TRBV6-1	TRBJ2-1	CASRRDRERSNEQFF
TRBV6-2/TRBV6-3	TRBJ2-1	CASSYETGDFNFYNEQFF
TRBV5-1	TRBJ2-5	CASSWGTGRQETQYF
TRBV5-5	TRBJ1-2	CASSMDPVNYGYTF
TRBV6-2/TRBV6-3	TRBJ2-3	CASSHRGITDTQYF
TRBV20-1	TRBJ2-7	CSVRPSTGPYEQYF
TRBV20-1	TRBJ2-3	CSASPRDRAPDTQYF
TRBV3-1	TRBJ1-2	CASSPGAGRGYGYTF
TRBV7-9	TRBJ2-3	CASRGEALGTDTQYF
TRBV12-3/TRBV12-4	TRBJ2-3	CASSLQRGVTDTQYF
TRBV5-1	TRBJ2-1	CASRRDSPSYNEQFF
TRBV30	TRBJ2-1	CAWSLGVNEQFF
TRBV5-8	TRBJ1-2	CASSLEEGARGYTF
TRBV7-8	TRBJ2-2	CASTPGTGYTGELFF
TRBV24-1	TRBJ2-5	CATSDRRGGQETQYF
TRBV5-6	TRBJ1-5	CASSAGAGTRAPQHF
TRBV7-2	TRBJ2-1	CASSFRRGAGEQFF
TRBV20-1	TRBJ2-7	CSAVRAFSYEQYF
TRBV5-6	TRBJ2-5	CASSSLGEEGGQETQYF
TRBV5-4	TRBJ2-3	CASSSSSGSTDTQYF
TRBV24-1	TRBJ1-1	CATSDLYRGNTEAFF
TRBV7-9	TRBJ1-1	CASRSNRGNTEAFF
TRBV20-1	TRBJ1-1	CSASPGGTEAFF
TRBV4-3	TRBJ2-7	CASSPSRGGYEQYF
TRBV29-1	TRBJ2-1	CSVDRTTNNEQFF
TRBV28	TRBJ2-5	CASSSPGLGETQYF
TRBV20-1	TRBJ2-5	CSASVPPREETQYF
TRBV29-1	TRBJ1-1	CSVVGGWNTEAFF
TRBV5-1	TRBJ2-1	CASSLGGSKGNEQFF